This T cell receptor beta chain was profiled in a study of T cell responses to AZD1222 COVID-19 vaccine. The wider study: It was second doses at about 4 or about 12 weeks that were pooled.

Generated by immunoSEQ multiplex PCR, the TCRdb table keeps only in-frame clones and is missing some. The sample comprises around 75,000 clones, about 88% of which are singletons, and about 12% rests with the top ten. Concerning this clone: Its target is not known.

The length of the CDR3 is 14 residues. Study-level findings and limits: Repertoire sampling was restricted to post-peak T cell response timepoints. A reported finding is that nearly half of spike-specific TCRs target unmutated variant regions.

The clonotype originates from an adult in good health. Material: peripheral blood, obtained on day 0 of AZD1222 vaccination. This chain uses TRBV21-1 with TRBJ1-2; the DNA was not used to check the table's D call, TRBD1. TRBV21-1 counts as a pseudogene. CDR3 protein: CASSTIGTGHGYTF. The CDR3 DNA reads TGTGCCAGCAGCACTATCGGGACAGGGCATGGCTACACCTTC.